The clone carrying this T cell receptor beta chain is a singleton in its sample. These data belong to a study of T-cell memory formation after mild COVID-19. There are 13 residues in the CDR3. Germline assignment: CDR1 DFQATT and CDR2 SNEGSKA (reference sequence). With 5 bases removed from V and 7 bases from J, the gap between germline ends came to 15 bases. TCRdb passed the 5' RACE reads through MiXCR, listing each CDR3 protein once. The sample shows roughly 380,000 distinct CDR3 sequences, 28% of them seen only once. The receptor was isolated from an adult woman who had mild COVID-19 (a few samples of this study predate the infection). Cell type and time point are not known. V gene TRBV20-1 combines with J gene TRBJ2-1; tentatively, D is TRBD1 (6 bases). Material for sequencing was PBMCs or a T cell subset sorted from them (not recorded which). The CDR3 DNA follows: TGCAGTGCTCCAGACAGGTTTGGTAATGAGCAGTTCTTC. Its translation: CSAPDRFGNEQFF.